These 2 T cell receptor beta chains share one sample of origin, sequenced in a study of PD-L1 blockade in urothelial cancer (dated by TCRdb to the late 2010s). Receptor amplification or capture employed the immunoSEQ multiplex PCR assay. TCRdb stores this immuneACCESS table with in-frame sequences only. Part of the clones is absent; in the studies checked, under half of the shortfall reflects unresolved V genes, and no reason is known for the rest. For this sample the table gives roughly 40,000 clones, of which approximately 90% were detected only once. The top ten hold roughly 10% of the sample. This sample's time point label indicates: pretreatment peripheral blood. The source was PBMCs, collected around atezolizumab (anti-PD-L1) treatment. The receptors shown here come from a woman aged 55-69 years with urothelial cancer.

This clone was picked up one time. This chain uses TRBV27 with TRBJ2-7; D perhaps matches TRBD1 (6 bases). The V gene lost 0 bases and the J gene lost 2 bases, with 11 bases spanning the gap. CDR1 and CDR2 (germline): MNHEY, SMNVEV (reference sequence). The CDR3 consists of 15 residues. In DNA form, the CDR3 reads TGTGCCAGCAGTTTATCGACAGGATCTCCCTACGAGCAGTACTTC. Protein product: CASSLSTGSPYEQYF.

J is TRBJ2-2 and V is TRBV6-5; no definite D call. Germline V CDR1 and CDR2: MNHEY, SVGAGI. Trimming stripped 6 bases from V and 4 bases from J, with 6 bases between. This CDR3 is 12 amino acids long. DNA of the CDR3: TGTGCCAGCAGAGACATCACCGGGGAGCTGTTTTTT. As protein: CASRDITGELFF.